This TCR beta chain was recorded in a study of monozygotic twins with inflammatory bowel disease. Study-wide findings and caveats: On the inverse Simpson index, IBD patients scored lower for TCRbeta diversity than healthy co-twins. Extra variability in the repertoires of patients may have come from differing immunosuppressive treatments.

Germline lookup yields CDR1 KGHSH and CDR2 LQKENI. This CDR3 spans 15 amino acids. Template switching incorporated UMIs with a 6-nucleotide sample barcode. Two rounds of nested PCR, of roughly 16 and 10 cycles, were run on TCRalpha and TCRbeta cDNA. TCRdb derives one entry per CDR3 protein from the 5' RACE reads, leaving out DNA. The data include under 200,000 distinct CDR3 sequences; the top ten clones carry approximately 3%. A word on this clonotype: Its target is not known.

This clonotype originated in a human donor with ulcerative colitis or Crohn's disease, or a healthy co-twin of an affected twin (not recorded which). Input material: blood. The gene calls are TRBV18 and TRBJ2-7; no DNA is available, so the TRBD1 call from TCRdb remains unchecked. CDR3 sequence: CASSPNQGGSGEQYF.